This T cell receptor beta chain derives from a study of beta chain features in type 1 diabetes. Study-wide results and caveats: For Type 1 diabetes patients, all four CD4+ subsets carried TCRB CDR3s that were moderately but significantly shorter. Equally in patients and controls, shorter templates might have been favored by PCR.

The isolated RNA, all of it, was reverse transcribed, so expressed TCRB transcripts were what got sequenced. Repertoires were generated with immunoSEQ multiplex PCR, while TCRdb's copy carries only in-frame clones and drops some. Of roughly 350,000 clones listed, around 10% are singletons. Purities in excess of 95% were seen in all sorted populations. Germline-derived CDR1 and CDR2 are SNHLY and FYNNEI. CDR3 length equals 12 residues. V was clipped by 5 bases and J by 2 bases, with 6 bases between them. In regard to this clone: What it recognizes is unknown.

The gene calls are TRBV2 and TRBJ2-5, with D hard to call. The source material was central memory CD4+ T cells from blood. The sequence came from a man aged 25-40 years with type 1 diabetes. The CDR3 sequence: CASSQQQETQYF. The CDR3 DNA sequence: TGTGCCAGCAGTCAACAGCAAGAGACCCAGTACTTC.